The 29 T cell receptor beta chains below were found in one sample sequenced in a study of OX40 agonist ivuxolimab in advanced cancers. Library preparation employed the immunoSEQ multiplex PCR assay. TCRdb carries this immuneACCESS record with in-frame sequences only. Its versions omit some clonotypes, under half of them owing to an unresolved V gene in the studies checked, with the rest unexplained. For this sample the table gives about 50,000 clones, of which around nine tenths were detected only once. The leading ten clones occupy 10% to 12% of the sample. The sample was CD4+ or CD8+ T cells sorted from blood, taken in a trial of the OX40 agonist ivuxolimab. The receptors stem from an adult with an advanced solid tumor such as melanoma, head and neck, liver or kidney cancer.

J is TRBJ2-7 and V is TRBV10-3; no clear D. The CDR3 is made up of 11 amino acids. Trimming stripped 6 bases from V and 3 bases from J, with 6 bases between. Germline V lookup: CDR1 ENHRY, CDR2 SYGVKD. CDR3 sequence reads: CAIRADYEQYF. Here the CDR3 DNA reads TGTGCCATCAGAGCAGACTACGAGCAGTACTTC.

In this sample, this clone turned up once. The chain is built from TRBV19 and TRBJ1-3, with D possibly TRBD1 on 5 matching bases. CDR1 and CDR2 (germline): LNHDA, SQIVND (reference sequence). V lost 5 bases and J lost 0, with 11 bases in between. This CDR3 is 15 amino acids long. The CDR3 bases are TGTGCCAGTAGTGTCGGGACCAGCTCTGGAAACACCATATATTTT. It yields the protein CASSVGTSSGNTIYF.

The rearrangement links TRBV9 to TRBJ2-7; 8 nucleotides align to TRBD2. CDR3 length: 16 residues. Germline values: CDR1 SGDLS, CDR2 YYNGEE. After removal of 3 bases from V and 4 bases from J, the junction contained 12 bases not matched to a gene. As DNA, the CDR3 is TGTGCCAGCAGCGCCTCCGGGAGGGCGGACAGTTACGAGCAGTACTTC. The encoded protein is CASSASGRADSYEQYF. The entire variable domain, with the rest obtained from reference TRBV9 and TRBJ2-7, is as follows: DSGVTQTPKHLITATGQRVTLRCSPRSGDLSVYWYQQSLDQGLQFLIQYYNGEERAKGNILERFSAQQFPDLHSELNLSSLELGDSALYFCASSASGRADSYEQYFGPGTRLTVT.

This rearrangement joins TRBV2 to TRBJ2-1; 12 positions agree with TRBD2. CDR3 length equals 17 residues. Germline V gene sequence: CDR1 SNHLY, CDR2 FYNNEI. V was clipped by 4 bases and J by 7 bases; unmatched bases: 11. The CDR3 bases are TGTGCCAGCAGTGTCGAGGTTCGGACTAGCGGGGAAAATGAGCAGTTCTTC. Protein product: CASSVEVRTSGENEQFF.

This chain joins TRBV7-6 and TRBJ2-1; the match to TRBD2 covers 9 bases. The CDR3 covers 15 residues. V lost 1 base to trimming and J lost 10 bases; unmatched junction nucleotides: 8. The V gene's germline CDR1 is SGHVS and CDR2 FNYEAQ. This CDR3 is CASSLVGGGAGEQFF. In nucleotides, the CDR3 is TGTGCCAGCAGCTTAGTCGGCGGGGGGGCCGGGGAGCAGTTCTTC.

The rearrangement uses TRBV5-6 and TRBJ2-7; no definite D call. CDR3 length: 13 residues. Looked up from germline, CDR1 is SGHDT and CDR2 is YYEEEE. V shed 0 bases and J shed 6 bases, with 10 bases lying between them. The chain's CDR3 is CASSLDPAREQYF. CDR3 in DNA: TGTGCCAGCAGCTTGGACCCAGCCCGCGAGCAGTACTTC.

This chain uses TRBV28 with TRBJ1-5; D ambiguous. CDR3 size: 15 residues. V lost 3 bases, J lost 2 bases, and 11 bases lay in between. Germline V lookup: CDR1 MDHEN, CDR2 SYDVKM. The CDR3 DNA reads as TGTGCCAGCAGTTTGAGAAGGGAGGGCAATCAGCCCCAGCATTTT. Its protein product is CASSLRREGNQPQHF.

The chain links TRBV27 to TRBJ1-5; D is ambiguous. Per the germline V gene, CDR1 is MNHEY and CDR2 is SMNVEV (reference sequence). The V end was cut by 3 bases, the J end by 4 bases, with 10 bases between. CDR3 length equals 14 residues. CDR3 sequence (DNA): TGTGCCAGCAGTTTTAACAGCAAGAATCAGCCCCAGCATTTT. It yields the protein CASSFNSKNQPQHF.

This clone was seen a single time. The J gene is TRBJ2-1, the V gene TRBV21-1. TRBV21-1 is an annotated pseudogene. The CDR3 spans 13 residues. The CDR3 is CASSKGRYNEQFF. The DNA of the CDR3 is TGTGCCAGCAGCAAAGGGCGATACAATGAGCAGTTCTTC.

The chain couples TRBV10-3 to TRBJ2-7; D may be TRBD1 or TRBD2 (5 bases each). Trimming left V 0 bases short and J 2 bases short, with 17 bases between. Germline-derived CDR1 and CDR2 are ENHRY and SYGVKD. The CDR3 consists of 17 residues. The CDR3 DNA reads as TGTGCCATCAGTGAGTCAGGGGCCGGGACGGCGACCTACGAGCAGTACTTC. Protein sequence: CAISESGAGTATYEQYF.

V and J are TRBV10-3 and TRBJ1-1; D is undetermined. The CDR3 is 16 amino acids. Germline values: CDR1 ENHRY, CDR2 SYGVKD. V lost 0 bases, J lost 1 base, and 12 bases lay in between. The CDR3 DNA reads as TGTGCCATCAGTGAGTCCGTCGACACTACGAACACTGAAGCTTTCTTT. Protein product: CAISESVDTTNTEAFF.

V gene TRBV4-2 combines with J gene TRBJ1-5, with unresolved D. V gave up 0 bases and J gave up 3 bases, with 12 bases separating them. This CDR3 region has 16 residues. Germline CDR1 LGHNA, CDR2 YNFKEQ. CDR3 coding DNA: TGTGCCAGCAGCCAAGATTTAGGGCAGTTCAATCAGCCCCAGCATTTT. Translation gives CASSQDLGQFNQPQHF.

The DNA for the CDR3 is TGTGCCAGCAGCCGTAACAGGGGGCAGGAGACCCAGTACTTC. Protein product: CASSRNRGQETQYF. This chain connects TRBV5-4 to TRBJ2-5; 9 bases fit TRBD1. The CDR3 covers 14 residues. Unmatched junction bases numbered 6, after V lost 4 bases and J lost 5 bases. Germline assignment: CDR1 SGHNT and CDR2 YYREEE (reference sequence).

V and J are TRBV28 and TRBJ1-1, with 7 bases fitting TRBD1. The CDR3 has 13 amino acids. V lost 6 bases and J lost 7; bases outside the gene matches: 8. CDR1 is MDHEN and CDR2 is SYDVKM in the germline V gene. CDR3 sequence reads: CASRWTGGSEAFF. In nucleotides, the CDR3 is TGTGCCAGCAGATGGACAGGAGGGAGTGAAGCTTTCTTT.

The chain joins TRBV7-9 to TRBJ1-5; no firm D call. Germline V gene sequence: CDR1 SEHNR, CDR2 FQNEAQ (reference sequence). Deletions cut 1 base from V and 5 bases from J, with 9 bases between. CDR3 length: 14 amino acids. CDR3 sequence (DNA): TGTGCCAGCAGCTTAGGGCAAGCCGATCAGCCCCAGCATTTT. It translates to CASSLGQADQPQHF.

This chain links TRBV19 with TRBJ2-7, with D perhaps matching TRBD1 (5 bases). This CDR3 comprises 15 residues. CDR1 is LNHDA and CDR2 is SQIVND in the germline V gene (reference sequence). V gave up 0 bases and J gave up 2 bases, with 11 bases separating them. The CDR3 region has the DNA TGTGCCAGTAGTATAGATCTAGACAGCCCCTACGAGCAGTACTTC. Its translation: CASSIDLDSPYEQYF.

The chain recombines TRBV5-4 with TRBJ2-1, with a possible D match to TRBD1 (6 bases). Deletions cut 1 base from V and 8 bases from J, with 13 bases between. The CDR3 length is 14 residues. CDR1 SGHNT and CDR2 YYREEE come from the germline V gene (reference sequence). The CDR3 DNA sequence: TGTGCCAGCAGCTTGCACAGGGAGATCGATGAGCAGTTCTTC. Amino acids: CASSLHREIDEQFF.

The CDR3, as DNA: TGTGCCAGTCTCGGACCGGGACCCCTTCTCTACGAGCAGTACTTC. Its translation is CASLGPGPLLYEQYF. This chain connects TRBV28 to TRBJ2-7, with D perhaps being TRBD1 or TRBD2 (5 bases each). The V gene lost 9 bases and the J gene lost 3 bases, with 21 bases spanning the gap. The CDR3 is 15 amino acids. From germline, CDR1 is MDHEN and CDR2 SYDVKM.

CDR3 DNA: TGTGCCACCAGCGCCCGCATACGACCTGAAGCTTTCTTT. Translated, it gives CATSARIRPEAFF. The rearrangement joins TRBV15 to TRBJ1-1; D is ambiguous. The V gene lost 5 bases and the J gene lost 6 bases, with 13 bases spanning the gap. Germline V CDR1 and CDR2: LNHNV, YYDKDF (reference sequence). The CDR3 loop spans 13 amino acids. The complete variable domain, with remaining parts taken from reference TRBV15 and TRBJ1-1, reads DAMVIQNPRYQVTQFGKPVTLSCSQTLNHNVMYWYQQKSSQAPKLLFHYYDKDFNNEADTPDNFQSRRPNTSFCFLDIRSPGLGDTAMYLCATSARIRPEAFFGQGTRLTVV.

The V call is TRBV9, the J call TRBJ1-1; 7 nucleotides line up with TRBD1. Germline-derived CDR1 and CDR2 are SGDLS and YYNGEE. The CDR3 is made up of 13 amino acids. J lost 0 bases, V lost 7 bases, and 3 bases had no gene match. The CDR3 protein is CASSQGMNTEAFF. The CDR3 DNA reads as TGTGCCAGCTCACAGGGGATGAACACTGAAGCTTTCTTT.

The chain carries TRBV21-1 and TRBJ1-1; the table's TRBD1 call for D was not verified on the DNA. TRBV21-1 is noted as a pseudogene. The CDR3 runs to 16 residues. CDR3 sequence: CASSKRGYRGNTEAFF. The CDR3 DNA reads TGTGCCAGCAGCAAAAGGGGGTACAGGGGGAACACTGAAGCTTTCTTT.

V gene TRBV4-1 combines with J gene TRBJ2-1, with TRBD2 identical over 13 bases. Trimming took 4 bases from V and 7 from J; bases not matched to a gene: 4. Germline V gene sequence: CDR1 MGHRA, CDR2 YSYEKL. This CDR3 has 15 residues. For the CDR3, the DNA is TGCGCCAGCAGCCTAAGACTAGCGGGGGGTAATGAGCAGTTCTTC. This codes for CASSLRLAGGNEQFF.

V is TRBV4-1 and J is TRBJ1-1; D is unresolved. This CDR3 contains 13 residues. Germline CDR1 is MGHRA and CDR2 is YSYEKL. V was cut by 4 bases and J by 1 base, with 7 bases left in between. The CDR3 is CASSLAGNTEAFF. CDR3 DNA: TGCGCCAGCAGCCTTGCGGGGAACACTGAAGCTTTCTTT.

The rearrangement joins TRBV5-6 to TRBJ1-1; no definite D call. The CDR3 loop spans 14 amino acids. Deletions cut 4 bases from V and 1 base from J, with 11 bases between. Germline CDR1 SGHDT, CDR2 YYEEEE. This CDR3 is CASSPQQGNTEAFF. The CDR3 coding sequence is TGTGCCAGCAGCCCGCAACAAGGGAACACTGAAGCTTTCTTT. The full variable domain, rest sourced from reference TRBV5-6 and TRBJ1-1, is DAGVTQSPTHLIKTRGQQVTLRCSPKSGHDTVSWYQQALGQGPQFIFQYYEEEERQRGNFPDRFSGHQFPNYSSELNVNALLLGDSALYLCASSPQQGNTEAFFGQGTRLTVV.

This clone appeared once. This chain links TRBV5-5 with TRBJ1-3; D remains unclear. The V end lost 7 bases, the J end lost 0 bases, and 8 bases lay between the germline ends. This CDR3 comprises 13 residues. The germline V gene has CDR1 SGHKS and CDR2 YYEKEE (reference sequence). The CDR3 sequence: CASESNSGNTIYF. The CDR3 region has the DNA TGTGCCAGCGAAAGTAACTCTGGAAACACCATATATTTT. Filled out from reference TRBV5-5 and TRBJ1-3, the complete variable domain reads DAGVTQSPTHLIKTRGQQVTLRCSPISGHKSVSWYQQVLGQGPQFIFQYYEKEERGRGNFPDRFSARQFPNYSSELNVNALLLGDSALYLCASESNSGNTIYFGEGSWLTVV.

V gene TRBV7-9 combines with J gene TRBJ2-7, with 7 bases that match TRBD2. This CDR3 spans 12 amino acids. V lost 3 bases and J lost 5; bases outside the gene matches: 1. Germline V gene data show CDR1 as SEHNR and CDR2 as FQNEAQ (reference sequence). Here the CDR3 reads CASSFAGDEQYF. The CDR3 DNA follows: TGTGCCAGCAGCTTTGCGGGGGACGAGCAGTACTTC.

J is TRBJ1-6 and V is TRBV1. TRBV1 has pseudogene status. The CDR3 covers 12 residues. CDR3: CTSSQGPGQEHF. The CDR3 DNA reads TGCACCAGCAGCCAAGGGCCTGGGCAGGAGCACTTT.

The CDR3 loop reads CASSQHFSGALTDTQYF. As DNA, the CDR3 is TGTGCCAGCAGCCAACACTTTAGCGGGGCTCTCACAGATACGCAGTATTTT. This chain joins TRBV4-2 and TRBJ2-3; 8 nucleotides agree with TRBD2. CDR3 size: 17 residues. Germline V gene data show CDR1 as LGHNA and CDR2 as YNFKEQ. The junction had 9 bases not matched to a gene; V was cut back by 2 bases and J by 2 bases.

The J gene is TRBJ2-1, the V gene TRBV12-5; D unclear. Germline CDR1 LGHNT, CDR2 FRNRAP. Trimming removed 0 bases at V and 0 bases at J, with 6 bases between. The CDR3 consists of 15 residues. The CDR3 DNA is TGTGCTAGTGGTTTGGTACTAAGCTCCTACAATGAGCAGTTCTTC. Translation gives CASGLVLSSYNEQFF.